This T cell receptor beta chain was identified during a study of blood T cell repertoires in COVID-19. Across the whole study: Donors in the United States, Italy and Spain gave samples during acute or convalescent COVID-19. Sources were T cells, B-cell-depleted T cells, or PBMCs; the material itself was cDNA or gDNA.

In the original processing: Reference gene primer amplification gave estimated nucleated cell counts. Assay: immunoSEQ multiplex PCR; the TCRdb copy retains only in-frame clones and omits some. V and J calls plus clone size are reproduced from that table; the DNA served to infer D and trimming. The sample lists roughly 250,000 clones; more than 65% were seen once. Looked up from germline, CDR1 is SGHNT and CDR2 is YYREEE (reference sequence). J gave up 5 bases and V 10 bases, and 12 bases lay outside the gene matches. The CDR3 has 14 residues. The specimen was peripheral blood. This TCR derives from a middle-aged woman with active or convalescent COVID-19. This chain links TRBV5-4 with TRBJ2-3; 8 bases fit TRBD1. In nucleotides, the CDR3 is TGTGCCGTTCTGGGCAGGGGGCCTGGAGATACGCAGTATTTT. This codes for CAVLGRGPGDTQYF.